This T cell receptor (beta chain) came from a study of cytomegalovirus exposure and HLA in healthy donors. The donors comprised healthy bone marrow donors. As to this clone: What it binds is not known.

Study-level results: Accurate prediction of HLA-A and HLA-B alleles (for most subjects) was reportedly achieved from TCR beta sequences.

Researchers ran the PCR with 60 Vbeta and 13 Jbeta primers. Sequencing used immunoSEQ multiplex PCR; TCRdb keeps in-frame clones, though not all of them. The table shows 200,000 to 250,000 clones, with around 85% occurring only once. The CDR3 sequence is 15 residues long. Looked up from germline, CDR1 is SGHVS and CDR2 is FNYEAQ. The J segment lost 4 bases and the V segment lost 1 base, leaving 4 bases of the junction unmatched. The chain links TRBV7-6 to TRBJ1-2; TRBD1 matches 9 bases. The TCR sequence derives from a middle-aged man in good health and CMV-seronegative. Sequenced sample: PBMCs. The CDR3 sequence: CASSLETGGVYGYTF. In DNA form, the CDR3 reads TGTGCCAGCAGCTTAGAAACAGGGGGCGTCTATGGCTACACCTTC. The whole variable domain, filled in from reference TRBV7-6 and TRBJ1-2, reads GAGVSQSPRYKVTKRGQDVALRCDPISGHVSLYWYRQALGQGPEFLTYFNYEAQQDKSGLPNDRFSAERPEGSISTLTIQRTEQRDSAMYRCASSLETGGVYGYTFGSGTRLTVV.